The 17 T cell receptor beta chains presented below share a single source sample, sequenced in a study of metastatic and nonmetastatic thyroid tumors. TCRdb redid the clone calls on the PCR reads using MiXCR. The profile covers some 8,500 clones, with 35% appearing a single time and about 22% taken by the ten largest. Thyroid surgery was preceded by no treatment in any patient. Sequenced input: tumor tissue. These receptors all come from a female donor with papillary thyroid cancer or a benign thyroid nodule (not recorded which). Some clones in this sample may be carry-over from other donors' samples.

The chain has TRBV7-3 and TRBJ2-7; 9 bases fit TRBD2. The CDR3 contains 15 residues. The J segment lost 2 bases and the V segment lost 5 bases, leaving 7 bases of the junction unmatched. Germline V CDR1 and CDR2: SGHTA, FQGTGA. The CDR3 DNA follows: TGTGCCAGCAGCAATGTAGCGGGAGTTACCTACGAGCAGTACTTC. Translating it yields CASSNVAGVTYEQYF.

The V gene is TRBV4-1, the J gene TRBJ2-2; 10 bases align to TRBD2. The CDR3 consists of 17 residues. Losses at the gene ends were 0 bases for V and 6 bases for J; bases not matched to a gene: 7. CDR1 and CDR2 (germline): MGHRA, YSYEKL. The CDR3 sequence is CASSQDPSGSQAGELFF. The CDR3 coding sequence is TGCGCCAGCAGCCAAGATCCTAGCGGGAGTCAGGCCGGGGAGCTGTTTTTT.

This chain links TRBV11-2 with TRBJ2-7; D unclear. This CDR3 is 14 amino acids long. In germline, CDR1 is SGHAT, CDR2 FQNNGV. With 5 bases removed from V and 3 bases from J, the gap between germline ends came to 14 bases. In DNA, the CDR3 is TGTGCCAGCAGCCATTCCGATTGGGTCTACGAGCAGTACTTC. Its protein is CASSHSDWVYEQYF.

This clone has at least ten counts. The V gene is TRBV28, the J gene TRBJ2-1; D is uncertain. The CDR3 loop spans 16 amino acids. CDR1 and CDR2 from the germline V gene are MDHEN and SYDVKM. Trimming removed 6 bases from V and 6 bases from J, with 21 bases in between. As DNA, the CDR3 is TGTGCCAGCAGCCCTCATAGGGTGCACACGAGCAATGAGCAGTTCTTC. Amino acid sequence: CASSPHRVHTSNEQFF. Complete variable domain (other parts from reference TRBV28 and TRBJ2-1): DVKVTQSSRYLVKRTGEKVFLECVQDMDHENMFWYRQDPGLGLRLIYFSYDVKMKEKGDIPEGYSVSREKKERFSLILESASTNQTSMYLCASSPHRVHTSNEQFFGPGTRLTVL.

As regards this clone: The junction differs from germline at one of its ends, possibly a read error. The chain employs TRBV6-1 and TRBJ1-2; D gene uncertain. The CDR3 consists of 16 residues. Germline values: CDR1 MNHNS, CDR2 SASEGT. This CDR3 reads CANSEIKRGENYGYTF. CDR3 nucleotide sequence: TGTGCCAACAGTGAAATCAAAAGAGGAGAGAACTATGGCTACACCTTC.

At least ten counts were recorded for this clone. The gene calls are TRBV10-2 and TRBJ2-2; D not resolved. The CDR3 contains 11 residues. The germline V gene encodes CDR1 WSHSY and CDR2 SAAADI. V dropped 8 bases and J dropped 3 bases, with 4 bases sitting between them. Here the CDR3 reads CASLHTGELFF. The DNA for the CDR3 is TGCGCCAGCCTACACACCGGGGAGCTGTTTTTT.

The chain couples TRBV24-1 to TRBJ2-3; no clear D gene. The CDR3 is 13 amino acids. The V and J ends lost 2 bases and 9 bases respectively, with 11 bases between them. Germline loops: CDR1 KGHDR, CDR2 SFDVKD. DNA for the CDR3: TGTGCCACCAGTGATTCTTGGAGTTGGACGCAGTATTTT. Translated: CATSDSWSWTQYF.

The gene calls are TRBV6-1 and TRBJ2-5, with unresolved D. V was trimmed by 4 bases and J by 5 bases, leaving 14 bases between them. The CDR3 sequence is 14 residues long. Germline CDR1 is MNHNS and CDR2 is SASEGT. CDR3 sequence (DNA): TGTGCCAGCAGTGCATACCCCACATCTGAGACCCAGTACTTC. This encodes CASSAYPTSETQYF.

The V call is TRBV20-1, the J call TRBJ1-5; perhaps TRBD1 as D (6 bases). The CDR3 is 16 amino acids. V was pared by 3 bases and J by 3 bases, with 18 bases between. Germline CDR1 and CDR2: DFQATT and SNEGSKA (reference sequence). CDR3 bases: TGCAGTGCTAGCGCGGGCCAGGGGTTCGTCAATCAGCCCCAGCATTTT. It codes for CSASAGQGFVNQPQHF.

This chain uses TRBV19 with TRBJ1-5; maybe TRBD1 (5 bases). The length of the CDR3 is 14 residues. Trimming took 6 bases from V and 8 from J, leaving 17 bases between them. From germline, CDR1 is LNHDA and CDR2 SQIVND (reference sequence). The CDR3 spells CASRQRGDNKPQHF. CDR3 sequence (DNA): TGTGCCAGTAGGCAGAGGGGAGATAATAAGCCCCAGCATTTT. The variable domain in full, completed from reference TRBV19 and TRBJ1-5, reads DGGITQSPKYLFRKEGQNVTLSCEQNLNHDAMYWYRQDPGQGLRLIYYSQIVNDFQKGDIAEGYSVSREKKESFPLTVTSAQKNPTAFYLCASRQRGDNKPQHFGDGTRLSIL.

CDR3 sequence (DNA): TGCAGTGCTAGAGAGCCGACTTCACACTACGAGCAGTACTTC. It specifies CSAREPTSHYEQYF. The chain couples TRBV20-1 to TRBJ2-7; D gene ambiguous. Trimming took 0 bases from V and 3 from J, leaving 12 bases between them. Germline-derived CDR1 and CDR2 are DFQATT and SNEGSKA (reference sequence). The CDR3 has 14 amino acids.

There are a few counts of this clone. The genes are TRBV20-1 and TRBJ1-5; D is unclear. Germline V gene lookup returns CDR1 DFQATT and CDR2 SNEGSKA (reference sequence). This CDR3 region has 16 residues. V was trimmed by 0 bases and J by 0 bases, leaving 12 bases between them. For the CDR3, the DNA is TGCAGTGCTAGAGACCTAACAGAGTATAGCAATCAGCCCCAGCATTTT. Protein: CSARDLTEYSNQPQHF.

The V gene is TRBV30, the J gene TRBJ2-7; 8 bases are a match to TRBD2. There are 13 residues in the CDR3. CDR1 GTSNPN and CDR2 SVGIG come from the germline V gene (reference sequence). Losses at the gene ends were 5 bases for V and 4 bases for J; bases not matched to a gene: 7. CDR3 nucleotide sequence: TGTGCCTGGGAGCGGGAGTTTATGTACGAGCAGTACTTC. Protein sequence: CAWEREFMYEQYF.

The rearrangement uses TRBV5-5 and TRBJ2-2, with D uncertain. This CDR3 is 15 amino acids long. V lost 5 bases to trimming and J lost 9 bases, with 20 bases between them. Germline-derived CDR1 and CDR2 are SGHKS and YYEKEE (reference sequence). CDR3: CASSLYSTEAWELFF. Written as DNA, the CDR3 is TGTGCCAGCAGTCTTTACTCTACTGAGGCCTGGGAGCTGTTTTTT. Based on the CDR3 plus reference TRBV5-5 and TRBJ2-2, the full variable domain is DAGVTQSPTHLIKTRGQQVTLRCSPISGHKSVSWYQQVLGQGPQFIFQYYEKEERGRGNFPDRFSARQFPNYSSELNVNALLLGDSALYLCASSLYSTEAWELFFGEGSRLTVL.

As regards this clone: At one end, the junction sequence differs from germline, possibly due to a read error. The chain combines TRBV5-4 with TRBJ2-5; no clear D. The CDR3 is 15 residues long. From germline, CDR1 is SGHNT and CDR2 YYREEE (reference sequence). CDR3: CASSLGPKVTETHYF. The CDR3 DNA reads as TGTGCCAGCAGCTTGGGGCCCAAGGTCACAGAGACCCATTACTTC.

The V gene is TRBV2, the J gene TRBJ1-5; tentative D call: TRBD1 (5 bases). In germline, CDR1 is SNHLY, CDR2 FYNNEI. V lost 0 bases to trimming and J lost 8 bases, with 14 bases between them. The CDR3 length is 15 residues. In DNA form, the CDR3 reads TGTGCCAGCAGTGAAGCGCTAGGGGTAGGTGAGCCCCAGCATTTT. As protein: CASSEALGVGEPQHF.

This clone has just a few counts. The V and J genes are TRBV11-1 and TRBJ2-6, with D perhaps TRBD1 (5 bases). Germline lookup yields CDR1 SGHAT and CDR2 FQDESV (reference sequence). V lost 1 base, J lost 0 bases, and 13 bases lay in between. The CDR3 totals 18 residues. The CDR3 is CASSLVLGLHSGANVLTF. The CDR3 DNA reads TGTGCCAGCAGCTTAGTTCTGGGGCTTCACTCTGGGGCCAACGTCCTGACTTTC.